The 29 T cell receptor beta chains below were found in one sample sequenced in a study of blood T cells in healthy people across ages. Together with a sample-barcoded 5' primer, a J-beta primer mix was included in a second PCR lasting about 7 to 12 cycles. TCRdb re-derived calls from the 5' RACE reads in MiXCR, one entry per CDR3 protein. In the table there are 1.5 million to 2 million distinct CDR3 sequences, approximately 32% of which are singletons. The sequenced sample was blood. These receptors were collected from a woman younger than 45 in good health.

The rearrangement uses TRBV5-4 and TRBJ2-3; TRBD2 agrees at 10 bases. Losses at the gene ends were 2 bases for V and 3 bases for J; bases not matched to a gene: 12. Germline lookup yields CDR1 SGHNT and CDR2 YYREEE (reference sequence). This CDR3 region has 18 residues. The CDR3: CASSFDSGASGRTDTQYF. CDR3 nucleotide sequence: TGTGCCAGCAGCTTTGACAGTGGGGCTAGCGGGAGAACAGATACGCAGTATTTT. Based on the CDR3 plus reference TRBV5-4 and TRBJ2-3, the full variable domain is ETGVTQSPTHLIKTRGQQVTLRCSSQSGHNTVSWYQQALGQGPQFIFQYYREEENGRGNFPPRFSGLQFPNYSSELNVNALELDDSALYLCASSFDSGASGRTDTQYFGPGTRLTVL.

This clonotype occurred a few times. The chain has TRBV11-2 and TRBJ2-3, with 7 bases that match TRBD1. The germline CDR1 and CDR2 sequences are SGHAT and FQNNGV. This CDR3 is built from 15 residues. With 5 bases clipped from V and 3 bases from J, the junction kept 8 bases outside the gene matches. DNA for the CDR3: TGTGCCAGCAGCCCGCGACAGGGCGCAACAGATACGCAGTATTTT. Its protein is CASSPRQGATDTQYF.

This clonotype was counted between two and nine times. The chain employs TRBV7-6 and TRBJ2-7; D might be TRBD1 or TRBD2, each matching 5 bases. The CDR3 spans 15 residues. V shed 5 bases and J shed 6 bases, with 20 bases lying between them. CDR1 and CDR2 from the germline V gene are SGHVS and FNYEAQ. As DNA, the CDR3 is TGTGCCAGCAGCCCCCTCGGGGCCCCGAGTGTCGAGCAGTACTTC. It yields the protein CASSPLGAPSVEQYF.

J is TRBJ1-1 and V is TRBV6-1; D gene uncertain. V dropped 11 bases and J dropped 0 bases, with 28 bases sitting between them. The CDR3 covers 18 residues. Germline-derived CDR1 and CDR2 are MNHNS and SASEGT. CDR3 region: CAFRATHDTSTLNTEAFF. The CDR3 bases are TGTGCCTTCCGGGCGACCCACGACACATCGACCCTGAACACTGAAGCTTTCTTT.

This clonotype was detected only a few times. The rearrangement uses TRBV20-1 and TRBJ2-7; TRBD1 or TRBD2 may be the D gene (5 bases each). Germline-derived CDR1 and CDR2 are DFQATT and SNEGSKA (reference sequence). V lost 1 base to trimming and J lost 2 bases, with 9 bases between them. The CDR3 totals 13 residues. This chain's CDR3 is CSARGGNPYEQYF. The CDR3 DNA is TGCAGTGCTAGAGGGGGGAACCCCTACGAGCAGTACTTC.

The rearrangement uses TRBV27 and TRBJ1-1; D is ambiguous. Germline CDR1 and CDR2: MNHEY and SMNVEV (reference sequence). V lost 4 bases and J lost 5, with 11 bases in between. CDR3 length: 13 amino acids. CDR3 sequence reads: CASSSNRGTEAFF. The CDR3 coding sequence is TGTGCCAGCAGTTCGAATCGAGGGACTGAAGCTTTCTTT.

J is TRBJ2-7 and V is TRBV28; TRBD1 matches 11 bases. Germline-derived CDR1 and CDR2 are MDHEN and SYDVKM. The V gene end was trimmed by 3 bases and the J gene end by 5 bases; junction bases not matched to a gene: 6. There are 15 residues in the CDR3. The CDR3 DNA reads TGTGCCAGCAGTTTCCCCGGGACAGGGGGGCACGAGCAGTACTTC. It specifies CASSFPGTGGHEQYF.

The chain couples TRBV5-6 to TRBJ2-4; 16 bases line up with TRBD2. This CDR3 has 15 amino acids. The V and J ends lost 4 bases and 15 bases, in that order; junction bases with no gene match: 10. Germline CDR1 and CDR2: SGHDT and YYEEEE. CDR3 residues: CASSRTGTSGGAGYF. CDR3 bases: TGTGCCAGCAGCCGGACCGGGACTAGCGGGGGGGCTGGGTACTTC.

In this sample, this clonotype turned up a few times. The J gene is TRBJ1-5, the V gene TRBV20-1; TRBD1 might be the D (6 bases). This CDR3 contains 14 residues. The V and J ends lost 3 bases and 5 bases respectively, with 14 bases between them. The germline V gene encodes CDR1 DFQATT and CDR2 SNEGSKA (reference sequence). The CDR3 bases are TGCAGTGCTAGGGCCCACAGGGAGGATCAGCCCCAGCATTTT. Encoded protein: CSARAHREDQPQHF.

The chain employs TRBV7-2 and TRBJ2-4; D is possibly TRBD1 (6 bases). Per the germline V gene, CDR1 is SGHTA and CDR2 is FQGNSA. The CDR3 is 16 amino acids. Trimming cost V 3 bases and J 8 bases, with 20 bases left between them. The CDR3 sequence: CASSFTLGQGFDIQYF. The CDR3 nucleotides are TGTGCCAGCAGCTTTACTCTCGGTCAGGGGTTTGACATTCAGTACTTC.

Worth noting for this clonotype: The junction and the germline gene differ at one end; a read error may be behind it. The CDR3 spells CACSRDRQETQYF. In nucleotides, the CDR3 is TGTGCCTGCAGTCGGGACAGGCAAGAGACCCAGTACTTC. The chain is built from TRBV2 and TRBJ2-5; 8 bases are a match to TRBD1. CDR1 SNHLY and CDR2 FYNNEI come from the germline V gene. The CDR3 is 13 residues long. Using reference TRBV2 and TRBJ2-5 for the parts outside the CDR3, the full variable domain is EPEVTQTPSHQVTQMGQEVILRCVPISNHLYFYWYRQILGQKVEFLVSFYNNEISEKSEIFDDQFSVERPDGSNFTLKIRSTKLEDSAMYFCACSRDRQETQYFGPGTRLLVL.

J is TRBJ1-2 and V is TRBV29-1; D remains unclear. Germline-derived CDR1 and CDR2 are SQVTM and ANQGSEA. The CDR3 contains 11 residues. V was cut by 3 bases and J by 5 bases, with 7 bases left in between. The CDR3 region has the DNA TGCAGCGTTGACGGAGGGTATGGCTACACCTTC. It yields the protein CSVDGGYGYTF.

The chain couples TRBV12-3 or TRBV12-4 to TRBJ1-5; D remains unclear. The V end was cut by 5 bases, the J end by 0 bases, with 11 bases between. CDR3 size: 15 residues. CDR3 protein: CASSGWTYSNQPQHF. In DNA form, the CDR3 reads TGTGCCAGCAGTGGATGGACTTATAGCAATCAGCCCCAGCATTTT.

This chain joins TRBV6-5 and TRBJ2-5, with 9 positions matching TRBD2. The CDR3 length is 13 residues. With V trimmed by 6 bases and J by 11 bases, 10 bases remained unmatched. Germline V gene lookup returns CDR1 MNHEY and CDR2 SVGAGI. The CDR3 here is CASRGTSTREQYF. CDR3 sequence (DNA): TGTGCCAGCAGAGGGACTAGCACCCGTGAGCAGTACTTC.

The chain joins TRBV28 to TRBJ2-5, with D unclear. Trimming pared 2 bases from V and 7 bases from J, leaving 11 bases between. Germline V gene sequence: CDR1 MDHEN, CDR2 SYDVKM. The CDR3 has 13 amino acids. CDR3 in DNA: TGTGCCAGCAGTTTACACGGGTCGTGGACCCAGTACTTC. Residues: CASSLHGSWTQYF.

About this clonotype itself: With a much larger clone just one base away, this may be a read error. The chain's CDR3 is CAIGEGRDSYNEQFF. CDR3 sequence (DNA): TGTGCCATCGGTGAGGGGCGGGACTCCTACAATGAGCAGTTCTTC. This sequence joins TRBV10-3 and TRBJ2-1, with D maybe TRBD2 (6 bases). The CDR3 runs 15 residues. CDR1 and CDR2 (germline): ENHRY, SYGVKD.

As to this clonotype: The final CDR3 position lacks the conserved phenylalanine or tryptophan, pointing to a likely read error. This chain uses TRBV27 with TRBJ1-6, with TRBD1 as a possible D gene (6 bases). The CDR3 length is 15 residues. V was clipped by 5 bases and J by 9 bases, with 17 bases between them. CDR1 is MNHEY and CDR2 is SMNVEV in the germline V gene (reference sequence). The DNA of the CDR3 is TGTGCCAGCAGTCCGCGGACAGTCGACGGTTCACCCCTCCACTGT. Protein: CASSPRTVDGSPLHC.

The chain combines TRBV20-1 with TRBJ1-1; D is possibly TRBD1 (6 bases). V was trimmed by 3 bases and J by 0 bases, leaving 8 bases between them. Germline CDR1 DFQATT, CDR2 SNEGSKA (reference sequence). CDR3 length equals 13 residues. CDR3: CSASRTVNTEAFF. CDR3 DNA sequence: TGCAGTGCTAGCCGGACAGTGAACACTGAAGCTTTCTTT.

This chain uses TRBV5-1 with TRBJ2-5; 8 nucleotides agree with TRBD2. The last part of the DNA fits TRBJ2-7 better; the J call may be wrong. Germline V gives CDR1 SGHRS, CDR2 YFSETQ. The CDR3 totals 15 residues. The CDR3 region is CASSLAAGVWNEQYF. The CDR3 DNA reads TGCGCCAGCAGCTTGGCAGCGGGAGTGTGGAACGAGCAGTACTTC.

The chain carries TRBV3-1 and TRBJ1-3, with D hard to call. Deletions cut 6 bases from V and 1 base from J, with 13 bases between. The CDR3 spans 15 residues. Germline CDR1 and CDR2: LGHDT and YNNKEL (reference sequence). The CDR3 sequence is CASRRTDPSGNTIYF. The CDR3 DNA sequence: TGTGCCAGCAGGCGGACGGACCCTTCTGGAAACACCATATATTTT.

CDR3 bases: TGTGCCACGGCTCTTAAGAGAAATGAAAAACTGTTTTTT. It is translated as CATALKRNEKLFF. The J gene is TRBJ1-4, the V gene TRBV2; D is uncertain. In germline, CDR1 is SNHLY, CDR2 FYNNEI. V gave up 10 bases and J gave up 5 bases, with 14 bases separating them. The length of the CDR3 is 13 residues.

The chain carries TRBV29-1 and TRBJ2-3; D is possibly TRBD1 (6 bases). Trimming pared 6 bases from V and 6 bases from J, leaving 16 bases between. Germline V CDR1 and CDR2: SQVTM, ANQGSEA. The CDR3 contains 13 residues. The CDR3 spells CSVQGFPTDTQYF. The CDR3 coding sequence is TGCAGCGTGCAGGGGTTCCCGACGGATACGCAGTATTTT.

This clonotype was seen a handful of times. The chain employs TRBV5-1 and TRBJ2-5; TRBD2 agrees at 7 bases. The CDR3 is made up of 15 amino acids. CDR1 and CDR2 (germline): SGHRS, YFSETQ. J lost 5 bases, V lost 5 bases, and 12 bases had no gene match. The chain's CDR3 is CASSSGLAVSETQYF. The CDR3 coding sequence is TGCGCCAGCAGTTCTGGGCTAGCGGTTAGTGAGACCCAGTACTTC. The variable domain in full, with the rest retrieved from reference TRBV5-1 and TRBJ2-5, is KAGVTQTPRYLIKTRGQQVTLSCSPISGHRSVSWYQQTPGQGLQFLFEYFSETQRNKGNFPGRFSGRQFSNSRSEMNVSTLELGDSALYLCASSSGLAVSETQYFGPGTRLLVL.

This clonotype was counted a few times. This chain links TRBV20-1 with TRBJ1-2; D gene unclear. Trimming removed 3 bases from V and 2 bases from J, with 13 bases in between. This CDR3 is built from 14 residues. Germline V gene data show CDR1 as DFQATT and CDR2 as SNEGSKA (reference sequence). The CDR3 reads CSASDRTRNYGYTF. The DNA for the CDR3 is TGCAGTGCTAGTGACCGCACGAGGAACTATGGCTACACCTTC.

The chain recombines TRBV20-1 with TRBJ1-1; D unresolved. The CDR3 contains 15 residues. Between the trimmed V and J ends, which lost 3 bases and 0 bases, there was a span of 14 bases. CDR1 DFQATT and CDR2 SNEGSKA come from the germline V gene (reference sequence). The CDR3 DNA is TGCAGTGCTAGGGGTCAGCTAGGGCTGAACACTGAAGCTTTCTTT. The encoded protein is CSARGQLGLNTEAFF.

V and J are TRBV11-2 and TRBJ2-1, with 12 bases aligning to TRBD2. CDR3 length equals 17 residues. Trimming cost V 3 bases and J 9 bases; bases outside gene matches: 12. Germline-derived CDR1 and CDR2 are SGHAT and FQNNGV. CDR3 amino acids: CASSFPRASGGGSEQFF. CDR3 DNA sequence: TGTGCCAGCAGCTTCCCTCGGGCTAGCGGGGGGGGTAGTGAGCAGTTCTTC.

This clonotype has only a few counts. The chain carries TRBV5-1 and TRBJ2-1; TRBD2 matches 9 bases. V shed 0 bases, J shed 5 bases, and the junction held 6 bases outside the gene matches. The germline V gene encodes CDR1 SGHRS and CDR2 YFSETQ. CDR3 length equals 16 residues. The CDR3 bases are TGCGCCAGCAGCTTGGCGACTAGCGGACCCAACAATGAGCAGTTCTTC. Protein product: CASSLATSGPNNEQFF.

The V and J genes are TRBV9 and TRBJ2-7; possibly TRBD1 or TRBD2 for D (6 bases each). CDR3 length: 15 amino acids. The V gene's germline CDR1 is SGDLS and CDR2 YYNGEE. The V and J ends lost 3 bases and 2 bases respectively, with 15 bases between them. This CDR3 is CASSGQEGGPYEQYF. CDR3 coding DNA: TGTGCCAGCAGCGGACAGGAGGGCGGCCCCTACGAGCAGTACTTC.

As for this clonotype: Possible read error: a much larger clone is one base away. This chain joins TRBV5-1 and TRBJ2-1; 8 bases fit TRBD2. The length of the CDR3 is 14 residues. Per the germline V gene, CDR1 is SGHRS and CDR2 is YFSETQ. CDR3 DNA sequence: TGCGCCAGCAGCTTGACCGGGACTAGACATGAGCGGTTCTTC. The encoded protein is CASSLTGTRHERFF.